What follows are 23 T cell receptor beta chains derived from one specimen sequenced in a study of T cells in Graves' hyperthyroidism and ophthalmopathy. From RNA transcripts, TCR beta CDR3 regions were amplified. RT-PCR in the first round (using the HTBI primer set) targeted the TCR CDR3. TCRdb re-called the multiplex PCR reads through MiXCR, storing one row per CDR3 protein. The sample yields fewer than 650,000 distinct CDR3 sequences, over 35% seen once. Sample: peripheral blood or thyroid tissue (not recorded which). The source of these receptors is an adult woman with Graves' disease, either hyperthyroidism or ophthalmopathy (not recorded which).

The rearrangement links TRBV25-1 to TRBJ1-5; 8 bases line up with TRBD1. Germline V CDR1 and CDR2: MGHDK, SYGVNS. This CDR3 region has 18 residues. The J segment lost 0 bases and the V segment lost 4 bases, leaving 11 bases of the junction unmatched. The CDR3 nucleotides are TGTGCCAGCAGTGCTAGGACAGGGACCGCTTATAGCAATCAGCCCCAGCATTTT. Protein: CASSARTGTAYSNQPQHF.

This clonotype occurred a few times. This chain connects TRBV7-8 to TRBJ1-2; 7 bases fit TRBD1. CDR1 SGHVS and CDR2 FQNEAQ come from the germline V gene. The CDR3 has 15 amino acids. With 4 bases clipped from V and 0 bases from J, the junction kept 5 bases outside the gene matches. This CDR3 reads CASSSPGTANYGYTF. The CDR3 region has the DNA TGTGCCAGCAGCTCCCCCGGGACAGCTAACTATGGCTACACCTTC.

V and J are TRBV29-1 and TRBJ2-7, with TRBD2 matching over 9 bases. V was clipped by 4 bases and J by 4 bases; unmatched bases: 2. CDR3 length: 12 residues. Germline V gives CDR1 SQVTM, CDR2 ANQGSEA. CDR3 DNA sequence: TGCAGCGTTGGACTAGCGGAATACGAGCAGTACTTC. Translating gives CSVGLAEYEQYF.

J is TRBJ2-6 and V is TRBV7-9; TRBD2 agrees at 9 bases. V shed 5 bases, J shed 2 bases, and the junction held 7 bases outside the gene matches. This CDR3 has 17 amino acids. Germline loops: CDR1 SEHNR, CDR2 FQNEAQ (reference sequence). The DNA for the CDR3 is TGTGCCAGCAGCCGTAACCGCGGGGGGGCTGGGGCCAACGTCCTGACTTTC. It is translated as CASSRNRGGAGANVLTF.

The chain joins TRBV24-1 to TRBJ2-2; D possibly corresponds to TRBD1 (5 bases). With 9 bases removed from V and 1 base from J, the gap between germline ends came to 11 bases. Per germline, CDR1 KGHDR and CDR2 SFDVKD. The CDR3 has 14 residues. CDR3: CATEGAGNTGELFF. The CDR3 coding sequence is TGTGCCACCGAAGGGGCTGGGAACACCGGGGAGCTGTTTTTT.

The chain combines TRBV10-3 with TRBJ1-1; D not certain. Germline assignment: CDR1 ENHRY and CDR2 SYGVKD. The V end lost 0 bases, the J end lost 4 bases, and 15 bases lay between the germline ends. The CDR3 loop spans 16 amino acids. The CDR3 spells CAISESITWAATEAFF. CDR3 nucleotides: TGTGCCATCAGTGAGTCGATTACTTGGGCAGCCACTGAAGCTTTCTTT.

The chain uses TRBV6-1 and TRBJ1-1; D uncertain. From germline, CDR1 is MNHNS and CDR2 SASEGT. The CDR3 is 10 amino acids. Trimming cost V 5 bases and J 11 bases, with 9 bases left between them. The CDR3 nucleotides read TGTGCCAGCAGTCCTTCAAGGGCTTTCTTT. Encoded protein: CASSPSRAFF.

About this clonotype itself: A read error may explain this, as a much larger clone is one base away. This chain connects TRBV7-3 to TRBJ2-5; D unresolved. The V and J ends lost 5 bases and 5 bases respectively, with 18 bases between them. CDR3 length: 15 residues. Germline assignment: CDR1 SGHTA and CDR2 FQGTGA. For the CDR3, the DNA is TGTGCCAGCAGCCCGGAGCCAGGAGTGGGTGAGACCCAGTACTTC. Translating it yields CASSPEPGVGETQYF. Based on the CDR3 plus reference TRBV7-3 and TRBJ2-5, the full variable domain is GAGVSQTPSNKVTEKGKYVELRCDPISGHTALYWYRQSLGQGPEFLIYFQGTGAADDSGLPNDRFFAVRPEGSVSTLKIQRTERGDSAVYLCASSPEPGVGETQYFGPGTRLLVL.

CDR3 in DNA: TGTGCCAGCAGGCCGATAAACACTGAAGCTTTCTTT. It encodes CASRPINTEAFF. The V and J genes are TRBV12-3 or TRBV12-4 and TRBJ1-1; no clear D. The CDR3 contains 12 residues. V lost 6 bases to trimming and J lost 2 bases, with 7 bases between them.

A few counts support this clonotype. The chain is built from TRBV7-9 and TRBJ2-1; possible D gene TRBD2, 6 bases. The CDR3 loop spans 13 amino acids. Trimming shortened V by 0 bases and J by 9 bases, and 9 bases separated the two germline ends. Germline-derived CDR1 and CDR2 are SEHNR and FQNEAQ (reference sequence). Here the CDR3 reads CASSLANGGEQFF. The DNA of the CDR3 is TGTGCCAGCAGCTTAGCGAACGGGGGTGAGCAGTTCTTC.

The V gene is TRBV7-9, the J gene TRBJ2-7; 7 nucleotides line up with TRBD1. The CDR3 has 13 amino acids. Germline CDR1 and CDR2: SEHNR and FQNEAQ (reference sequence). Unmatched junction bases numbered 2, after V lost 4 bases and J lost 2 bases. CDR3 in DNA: TGTGCCAGCAGCTGGACAGGCACCTACGAGCAGTACTTC. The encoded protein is CASSWTGTYEQYF.

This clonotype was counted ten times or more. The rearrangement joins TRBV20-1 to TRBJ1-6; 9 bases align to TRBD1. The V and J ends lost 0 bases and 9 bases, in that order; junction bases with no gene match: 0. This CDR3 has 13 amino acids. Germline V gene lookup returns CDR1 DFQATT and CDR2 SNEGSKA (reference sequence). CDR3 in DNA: TGCAGTGCTAGAGAGACAGGGGGTTCACCCCTCCACTTT. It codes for CSARETGGSPLHF.

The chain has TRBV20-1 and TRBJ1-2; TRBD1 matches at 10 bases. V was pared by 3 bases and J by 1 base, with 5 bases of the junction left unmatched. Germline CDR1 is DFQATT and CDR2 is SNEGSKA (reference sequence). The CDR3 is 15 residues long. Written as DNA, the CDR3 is TGCAGTGCTAGGGCCGGGACAGGGGATAACTATGGCTACACCTTC. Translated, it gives CSARAGTGDNYGYTF.

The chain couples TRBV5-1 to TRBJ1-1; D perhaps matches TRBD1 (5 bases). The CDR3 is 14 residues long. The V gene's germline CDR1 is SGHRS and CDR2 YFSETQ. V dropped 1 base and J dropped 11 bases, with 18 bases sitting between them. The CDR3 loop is CASSLSRGDGAAFF. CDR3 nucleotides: TGCGCCAGCAGCTTGAGTCGGGGGGATGGCGCCGCTTTCTTT.

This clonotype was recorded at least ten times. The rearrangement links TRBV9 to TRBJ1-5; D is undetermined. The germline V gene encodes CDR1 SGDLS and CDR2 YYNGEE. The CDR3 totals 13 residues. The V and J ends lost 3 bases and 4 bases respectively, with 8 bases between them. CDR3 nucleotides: TGTGCCAGCAGCGAGGGAGTGAATCAGCCCCAGCATTTT. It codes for CASSEGVNQPQHF.

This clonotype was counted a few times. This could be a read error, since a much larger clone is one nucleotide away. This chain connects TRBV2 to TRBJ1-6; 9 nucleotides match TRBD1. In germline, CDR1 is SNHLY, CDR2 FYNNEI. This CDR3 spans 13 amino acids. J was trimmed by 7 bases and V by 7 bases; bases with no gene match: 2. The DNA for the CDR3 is TGTGCCAGCACCGGGACAGGGAATTCACCCCTCCACTTT. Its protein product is CASTGTGNSPLHF.

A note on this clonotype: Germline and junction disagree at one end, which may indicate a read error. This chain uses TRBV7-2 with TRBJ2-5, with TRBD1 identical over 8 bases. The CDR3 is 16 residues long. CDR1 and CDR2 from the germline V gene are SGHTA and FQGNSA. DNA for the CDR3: TGTGCCAGCACCTTAGACAGGGGTGGGACCGGGGAGACCCAGTACTTC. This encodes CASTLDRGGTGETQYF. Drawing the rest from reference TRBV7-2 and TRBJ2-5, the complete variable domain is GAGVSQSPSNKVTEKGKDVELRCDPISGHTALYWYRQSLGQGLEFLIYFQGNSAPDKSGLPSDRFSAERTGGSVSTLTIQRTQQEDSAVYLCASTLDRGGTGETQYFGPGTRLLVL.

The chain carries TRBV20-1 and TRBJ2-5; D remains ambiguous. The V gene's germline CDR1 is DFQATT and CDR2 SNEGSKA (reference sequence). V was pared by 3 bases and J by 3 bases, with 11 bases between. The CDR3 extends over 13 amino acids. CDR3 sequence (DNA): TGCAGTGCTAGCCTTTCGCGAAAAGAGACCCAGTACTTC. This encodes CSASLSRKETQYF.

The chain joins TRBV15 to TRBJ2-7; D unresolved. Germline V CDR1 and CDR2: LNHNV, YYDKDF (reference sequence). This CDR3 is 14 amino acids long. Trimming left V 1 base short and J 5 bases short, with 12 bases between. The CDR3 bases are TGTGCCACCAGCAGAGTACAGCACAGTGACGAGCAGTACTTC. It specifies CATSRVQHSDEQYF.

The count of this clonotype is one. The CDR3 here is CATSSLGDIYGYTF. The CDR3 nucleotides read TGTGCCACCAGCAGCTTAGGTGATATCTATGGCTACACCTTC. The rearrangement joins TRBV15 to TRBJ1-2; no definite D call. The germline V gene encodes CDR1 LNHNV and CDR2 YYDKDF (reference sequence). Trimming cost V 3 bases and J 4 bases, with 12 bases left between them. This CDR3 contains 14 residues.

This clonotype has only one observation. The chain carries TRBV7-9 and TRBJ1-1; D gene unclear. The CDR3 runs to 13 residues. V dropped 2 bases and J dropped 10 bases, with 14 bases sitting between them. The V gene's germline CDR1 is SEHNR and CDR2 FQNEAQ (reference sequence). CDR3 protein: CASSLNREVGAFF. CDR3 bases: TGTGCCAGCAGCTTAAACCGGGAGGTGGGAGCTTTCTTT.

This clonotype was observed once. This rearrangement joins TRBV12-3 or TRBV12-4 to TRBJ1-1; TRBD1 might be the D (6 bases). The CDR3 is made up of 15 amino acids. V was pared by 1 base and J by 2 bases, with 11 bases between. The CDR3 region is CASSLVLQGNTEAFF. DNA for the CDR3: TGTGCCAGCAGTTTAGTCCTACAGGGCAACACTGAAGCTTTCTTT.

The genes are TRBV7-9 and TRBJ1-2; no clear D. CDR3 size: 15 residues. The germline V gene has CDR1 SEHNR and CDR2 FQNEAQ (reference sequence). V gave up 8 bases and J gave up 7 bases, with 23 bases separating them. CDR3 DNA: TGTGCCAGCTCGATTGGTGGCGGAGGGAAATTTGGCTACACCTTC. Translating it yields CASSIGGGGKFGYTF.